The rows below give T cell receptor beta chains drawn from one sample of a study of control samples from healthy donors and cancer patients. Produced via immunoSEQ multiplex PCR; TCRdb's table is partial and in-frame only. The sample carries over 85,000 clones, around 90% recorded once. Input material: PBMCs. The receptors here all came from a woman between 50 and 59 years old with colorectal cancer. The CDR3 runs from the conserved cysteine through the conserved F or W. A D gene is named only where the DNA matches it firmly. The size entry is marked missing in some rows and otherwise reads once, few, many or a size class.

CDR3 protein	CDR3 DNA	V gene	clone size	D gene	J gene
CASSSDWNTGELFF	TGTGCCAGCAGCTCGGACTGGAACACCGGGGAGCTGTTTTTT	TRBV7-9	NA	NA	TRBJ2-2
CASSQRQVNYGYTF	TGCGCCAGCAGTCAGCGCCAGGTTAACTATGGCTACACCTTC	TRBV23-1	NA	NA	TRBJ1-2
CASKEGGNYGYTF	TGTGCCAGCAAGGAGGGCGGTAACTATGGCTACACCTTC	TRBV28	NA	NA	TRBJ1-2
CATSDSVLGANVLTF	TGTGCCACCAGTGATTCGGTCCTGGGGGCCAACGTCCTGACTTTC	TRBV24-1	NA	NA	TRBJ2-6
CASSKTTGGDQPQHF	TGCGCCAGCAGCAAAACGACAGGGGGGGATCAGCCCCAGCATTTT	TRBV5-1	NA	TRBD1	TRBJ1-5
CASSEQGASGEAFF	TGTGCCAGCAGTGAACAGGGGGCTTCGGGTGAAGCTTTCTTT	TRBV6-1	NA	TRBD1	TRBJ1-1
CASSRGGHPGTQYF	TGTGCCAGTAGTCGGGGGGGACACCCGGGGACCCAGTACTTC	TRBV19	NA	TRBD2	TRBJ2-5
CASSQEEGGRTGELFF	TGCGCCAGCAGCCAAGAGGAGGGGGGGCGTACCGGGGAGCTGTTTTTT	TRBV4-3	NA	NA	TRBJ2-2
CASVGHRGQETQYF	TGTGCCAGCGTGGGACATCGAGGGCAAGAGACCCAGTACTTC	TRBV21-1	once	NA	TRBJ2-5
CASSATGSYNSPLHF	TGTGCCAGCAGCGCCACAGGGAGCTATAATTCACCCCTCCACTTT	TRBV7-3	few	NA	TRBJ1-6
CASSPSSGVTDTQYF	TGTGCCAGCAGCCCCTCTAGCGGGGTCACAGATACGCAGTATTTT	TRBV6-6	NA	TRBD2	TRBJ2-3
CSVRDREYGYTF	TGCAGCGTTAGGGACAGGGAGTATGGCTACACCTTC	TRBV29-1	NA	TRBD1	TRBJ1-2
CASSHLLGLAVSTDTQYF	TGTGCCAGCAGCCACCTCCTGGGACTAGCGGTTAGCACAGATACGCAGTATTTT	TRBV3-1/TRBV3-2	NA	TRBD2	TRBJ2-3
CAYNRETEAFF	TGTGCCTATAACAGGGAGACTGAAGCTTTCTTT	TRBV30	NA	NA	TRBJ1-1
CASSLGAAPLGYGYTF	TGTGCCAGCAGTTTAGGGGCCGCTCCCCTAGGCTATGGCTACACCTTC	TRBV28	NA	NA	TRBJ1-2
CASSETTNYGYTF	TGTGCCAGCAGTGAAACAACTAACTATGGCTACACCTTC	TRBV6-1	NA	NA	TRBJ1-2
CASSRSRGRLEKLFF	TGCGCCAGCAGCCGCAGCAGGGGGCGACTTGAAAAACTGTTTTTT	TRBV4-1	NA	TRBD1	TRBJ1-4
CASSHQGARTEAFF	TGTGCCAGCAGCCACCAGGGGGCGCGCACTGAAGCTTTCTTT	TRBV3-1/TRBV3-2	NA	TRBD1	TRBJ1-1
CAWRWGTGDTGGYTF	TGTGCCTGGAGGTGGGGGACAGGGGATACGGGAGGCTACACCTTC	TRBV30	NA	TRBD1	TRBJ1-2
CASSLAGAGNQPQHF	TGCGCCAGCAGCTTGGCCGGGGCCGGCAATCAGCCCCAGCATTTT	TRBV5-1	few	NA	TRBJ1-5
CASSPGQGAGNTIYF	TGTGCCAGCAGTCCGGGACAGGGGGCTGGAAACACCATATATTTT	TRBV6-5	NA	TRBD1	TRBJ1-3
CASSGSTSTDTQYF	TGTGCCAGCAGCGGGTCTACTAGCACAGATACGCAGTATTTT	TRBV6-2/TRBV6-3	once	NA	TRBJ2-3
CASSSQGANTGELFF	TGTGCCAGCAGCTCTCAGGGGGCAAACACCGGGGAGCTGTTTTTT	TRBV11-3	NA	TRBD1	TRBJ2-2
CASSIVQSVKPSTDTQYF	TGTGCCAGTAGTATCGTCCAAAGTGTCAAACCTAGCACAGATACGCAGTATTTT	TRBV19	NA	NA	TRBJ2-3
CATSPQAGDTQYF	TGTGCCACCAGCCCCCAAGCCGGAGATACGCAGTATTTT	TRBV15	NA	NA	TRBJ2-3